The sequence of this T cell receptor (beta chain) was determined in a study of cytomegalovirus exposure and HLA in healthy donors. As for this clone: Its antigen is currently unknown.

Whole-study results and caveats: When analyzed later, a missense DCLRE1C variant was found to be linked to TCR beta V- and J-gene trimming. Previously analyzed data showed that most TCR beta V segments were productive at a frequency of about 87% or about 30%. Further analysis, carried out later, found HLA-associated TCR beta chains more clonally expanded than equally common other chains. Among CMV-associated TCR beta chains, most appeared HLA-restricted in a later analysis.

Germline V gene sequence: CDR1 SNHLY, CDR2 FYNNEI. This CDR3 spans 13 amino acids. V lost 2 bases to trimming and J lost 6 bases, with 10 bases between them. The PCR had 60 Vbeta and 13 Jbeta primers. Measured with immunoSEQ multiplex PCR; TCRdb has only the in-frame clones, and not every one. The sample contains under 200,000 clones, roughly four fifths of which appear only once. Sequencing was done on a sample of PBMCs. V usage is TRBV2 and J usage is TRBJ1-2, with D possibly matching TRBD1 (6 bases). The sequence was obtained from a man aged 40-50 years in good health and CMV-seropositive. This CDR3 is CASSEQGGDGYTF. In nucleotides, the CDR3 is TGTGCCAGCAGTGAACAAGGGGGAGATGGCTACACCTTC.